This T cell receptor beta chain was sequenced in a study of blood T cell repertoires in COVID-19. As for the study in general: T cells, B-cell-depleted T cells, or PBMCs supplied cDNA or gDNA.

Trimming cost V 5 bases and J 4 bases; bases outside gene matches: 8. Germline loops: CDR1 SGHTA, CDR2 FQGNSA. The CDR3 has 15 residues. Original data processing: Reference gene primer amplification yielded estimated nucleated cell counts. Libraries were prepared by immunoSEQ multiplex PCR; TCRdb keeps only in-frame clonotypes and omits some of them. The V and J calls and the clone size are those of that table, but D and trimming were determined from the DNA. The sample has about 98,000 clones; about 80% are singletons. The origin of this receptor is a man aged 70 or older with active or convalescent COVID-19. The rearrangement links TRBV7-2 to TRBJ2-1, with 7 bases fitting TRBD2. Sample: peripheral blood. As DNA, the CDR3 is TGTGCCAGCAGCCGTGGGGGGGGGTTTTACAATGAGCAGTTCTTC. It yields the protein CASSRGGGFYNEQFF.